Below are 19 T cell receptor beta chains sequenced from a single sample in a study of OX40 agonist ivuxolimab in advanced cancers. Sequencing was performed with immunoSEQ multiplex PCR; in TCRdb, only in-frame clones are kept and a portion is missing. Of more than 60,000 clones in the sample, about 80% were seen once. The specimen comprised CD4+ or CD8+ T cells sorted from blood, sampled in a trial of the OX40 agonist ivuxolimab. These receptors were taken from an adult with an advanced solid tumor such as melanoma, head and neck, liver or kidney cancer.

CDR3 sequence reads: CASSQGGSYTEAFF. As DNA, the CDR3 is TGTGCCAGCAGTCAGGGAGGGTCGTACACTGAAGCTTTCTTT. V and J are TRBV28 and TRBJ1-1, with D possibly matching TRBD1 (5 bases). Looked up from germline, CDR1 is MDHEN and CDR2 is SYDVKM. CDR3 length: 14 residues. The V end was cut by 5 bases, the J end by 3 bases, with 13 bases between.

V is TRBV11-3 and J is TRBJ2-1; TRBD2 aligns across 9 bases. The CDR3 spans 16 residues. Germline CDR1 is SGHNT and CDR2 is YENEEA. Trimming removed 5 bases from V and 9 bases from J; junction bases left unmatched: 14. CDR3 coding DNA: TGTGCCAGCAGCGAAAGAGGGCTAGCGGGGCAGGGTGAGCAGTTCTTC. Its translation: CASSERGLAGQGEQFF.

This sequence joins TRBV7-2 and TRBJ2-1; TRBD2 is a possible D gene (6 bases). Germline loops: CDR1 SGHTA, CDR2 FQGNSA. Trimming shortened V by 5 bases and J by 6 bases, and 11 bases separated the two germline ends. This CDR3 has 13 residues. CDR3 in amino acids: CASSVTTSNEQFF. CDR3 nucleotides: TGTGCCAGCAGCGTGACGACTAGCAATGAGCAGTTCTTC.

The V gene is TRBV19, the J gene TRBJ2-5, with 10 bases identical to TRBD1. V lost 4 bases to trimming and J lost 6 bases; unmatched junction nucleotides: 8. This CDR3 spans 15 amino acids. Germline V gene lookup returns CDR1 LNHDA and CDR2 SQIVND (reference sequence). DNA for the CDR3: TGTGCCAGTAGTAGCGGGACAGGGGATGGAAAGACCCAGTACTTC. Protein product: CASSSGTGDGKTQYF.

J is TRBJ1-5 and V is TRBV6-5, with unresolved D. Trimming took off 7 bases at V and 2 bases at J, with 6 bases between the two ends. Germline CDR1 and CDR2: MNHEY and SVGAGI. The length of the CDR3 is 12 residues. CDR3 DNA: TGTGCCAGCACGACGGGCAATCAGCCCCAGCATTTT. Residues: CASTTGNQPQHF.

This clone was observed once. The genes are TRBV4-3 and TRBJ2-3, with 9 bases that match TRBD2. From germline, CDR1 is LGHNA and CDR2 YSLEER. This CDR3 contains 17 residues. Trimming cost V 0 bases and J 6 bases; bases outside gene matches: 10. CDR3 coding DNA: TGCGCCAGCAGCCAAGAGCCTAGCGGGAATGGGGTCGATACGCAGTATTTT. Translation: CASSQEPSGNGVDTQYF.

This clone was counted once. At one of its ends the junction is not consistent with the germline gene, which may arise from a read error. The chain employs TRBV18 and TRBJ1-2; D is unresolved. CDR3 length equals 14 residues. CDR1 and CDR2 from the germline V gene are KGHSH and LQKENI. CDR3 region: CASSPPVPDRGLPF. In nucleotides, the CDR3 is TGTGCCAGCTCACCACCTGTCCCGGATCGAGGACTACCCTTC.

CDR3 DNA sequence: TGTGCCAGCAGCTTCACAGGCAGGCCTATAGGTGAGCAGTTCTTC. It translates to CASSFTGRPIGEQFF. The chain carries TRBV5-4 and TRBJ2-1; weak D call: TRBD1 (5 bases). Germline V gene data show CDR1 as SGHNT and CDR2 as YYREEE (reference sequence). Trimming removed 2 bases at V and 9 bases at J, with 18 bases between. The CDR3 is 15 residues long.

The gene calls are TRBV27 and TRBJ1-5; D is ambiguous. Germline V gene data show CDR1 as MNHEY and CDR2 as SMNVEV (reference sequence). Trimming removed 8 bases at V and 3 bases at J, with 17 bases between. The CDR3 consists of 15 residues. CDR3 sequence reads: CASGFSQTNNQPQHF. As DNA, the CDR3 is TGTGCCAGCGGGTTTAGTCAAACAAACAATCAGCCCCAGCATTTT.

The chain joins TRBV18 to TRBJ1-2; D is ambiguous. V dropped 3 bases and J dropped 4 bases, with 15 bases sitting between them. The CDR3 consists of 15 residues. CDR1 and CDR2 from the germline V gene are KGHSH and LQKENI. CDR3 in DNA: TGTGCCAGCTCACCGGACTCTCGCATCCGCTATGGCTACACCTTC. This translates into CASSPDSRIRYGYTF.

The gene calls are TRBV5-1 and TRBJ1-2; no reliable D call. Trimming removed 5 bases at V and 0 bases at J, with 5 bases between. Germline V lookup: CDR1 SGHRS, CDR2 YFSETQ. The CDR3 runs 12 residues. The CDR3 region is CASRSANYGYTF. The CDR3 coding sequence is TGCGCCAGCAGGTCGGCTAACTATGGCTACACCTTC. The whole variable domain, filled in from reference TRBV5-1 and TRBJ1-2, reads KAGVTQTPRYLIKTRGQQVTLSCSPISGHRSVSWYQQTPGQGLQFLFEYFSETQRNKGNFPGRFSGRQFSNSRSEMNVSTLELGDSALYLCASRSANYGYTFGSGTRLTVV.

This clone was seen a handful of times. V usage is TRBV4-2 and J usage is TRBJ2-2; D ambiguous. Trimming left V 0 bases short and J 6 bases short, with 8 bases between. In germline, CDR1 is LGHNA, CDR2 YNFKEQ. The CDR3 sequence is 14 residues long. CDR3 coding DNA: TGTGCCAGCAGCCAAGATACGAAGGCCGGGGAGCTGTTTTTT. This translates into CASSQDTKAGELFF.

V usage is TRBV18 and J usage is TRBJ2-5, with 8 bases fitting TRBD1. Germline CDR1 reads KGHSH; CDR2 reads LQKENI. The CDR3 length is 14 residues. The junction had 3 bases not matched to a gene; V was cut back by 4 bases and J by 2 bases. The DNA of the CDR3 is TGTGCCAGCTCACTGGACAGGGTGCAAGAGACCCAGTACTTC. It is translated as CASSLDRVQETQYF.

This clone was seen a few times. At one end, the junction sequence differs from germline, possibly due to a read error. The chain has TRBV7-2 and TRBJ2-1, with D hard to call. The CDR3 length is 16 residues. Germline-derived CDR1 and CDR2 are SGHTA and FQGNSA. Here the CDR3 reads CASSFSPTRGYDEQFF. The CDR3 nucleotides are TGTGCCAGCAGCTTTAGCCCAACAAGAGGCTACGATGAGCAGTTCTTC.

This chain uses TRBV10-3 with TRBJ1-1; 7 nucleotides match TRBD1. Germline V gives CDR1 ENHRY, CDR2 SYGVKD. V lost 2 bases, J lost 5 bases, and 8 bases stayed unmatched. The length of the CDR3 is 15 residues. The CDR3 region is CAISEGGQKGTEAFF. The DNA for the CDR3 is TGTGCCATCAGTGAGGGGGGACAGAAGGGAACTGAAGCTTTCTTT.

V gene TRBV6-1 combines with J gene TRBJ1-4, with D perhaps TRBD1 (6 bases). This CDR3 contains 14 residues. V was trimmed by 1 base and J by 8 bases, leaving 11 bases between them. Germline V gives CDR1 MNHNS, CDR2 SASEGT. The CDR3 spells CASSEGGRREKLFF. DNA of the CDR3: TGTGCCAGCAGTGAAGGGGGGCGCCGGGAAAAACTGTTTTTT.

This clone occurred once. The chain carries TRBV25-1 and TRBJ1-2, with a possible D match to TRBD1 (6 bases). Germline V gene lookup returns CDR1 MGHDK and CDR2 SYGVNS. The CDR3 is 13 amino acids. The V end lost 4 bases, the J end lost 9 bases, and 15 bases lay between the germline ends. The DNA of the CDR3 is TGTGCCAGCAGTGCCCAGGGGTCTCTCAGCTACACCTTC. This encodes CASSAQGSLSYTF.

This chain links TRBV5-1 with TRBJ1-6; TRBD1 might be the D (6 bases). Germline CDR1 SGHRS, CDR2 YFSETQ. The CDR3 covers 14 residues. Deletions cut 3 bases from V and 8 bases from J, with 12 bases between. In nucleotides, the CDR3 is TGCGCCAGCAGCTCCGGGACAAGAGATTCACCCCTCCACTTT. This sequence encodes CASSSGTRDSPLHF.

This chain uses TRBV25-1 with TRBJ2-7, with D unresolved. The CDR3 sequence is 14 residues long. Trimming shortened V by 7 bases and J by 5 bases, and 18 bases separated the two germline ends. In germline, CDR1 is MGHDK, CDR2 SYGVNS. The CDR3 is CASTPPGGYDEQYF. The CDR3 coding sequence is TGTGCCAGCACCCCCCCCGGTGGGTACGACGAGCAGTACTTC.